The T cell receptor beta chain described here comes from a study of Ad26.COV2.S vaccination and SARS-CoV-2 variants. Study in general: Of the COV1001 trial arms, the Ad26.COV2.S arm included the donor. The study gave Ad26.COV2.S intramuscularly, once or twice 56 days apart.

Profiled with immunoSEQ multiplex PCR; TCRdb holds only in-frame clones, not every one. The sample consists of about 480,000 clones, about 83% of them appearing once. On this clone: Its antigen is not known.

Indicated treatment: about 20 received Ad26.COV2.S at low or high dose, single or two shots; 5 received placebo; per-sample allocation not given. The samples date from day 63 after the first vaccine or placebo injection. The germline V gene encodes CDR1 GTSNPN and CDR2 SVGIG (reference sequence). The CDR3 totals 15 residues. Trimming removed 6 bases at V and 2 bases at J, with 18 bases between. Study-level results: There was a possibility that the TCR breadth and depth analyses underestimated total T cell responses.

The sequence derives from a person aged 18-65 years who received the Ad26.COV2.S COVID-19 vaccine or a placebo. This chain uses TRBV30 with TRBJ2-3; D gene uncertain. Sequenced here: peripheral blood, sampled in a trial of Ad26.COV2.S vaccine versus placebo. This chain's CDR3 is CACHSSSSATDTQYF. The DNA for the CDR3 is TGTGCCTGTCACAGTTCGTCTAGTGCCACAGATACGCAGTATTTT. Using reference TRBV30 and TRBJ2-3 for the parts outside the CDR3, the full variable domain is SQTIHQWPATLVQPVGSPLSLECTVEGTSNPNLYWYRQAAGRGLQLLFYSVGIGQISSEVPQNLSASRPQDRQFILSSKKLLLSDSGFYLCACHSSSSATDTQYFGPGTRLTVL.